The 30 T cell receptor beta chains given below trace back to one sample, sequenced in a study of T-cell memory formation after mild COVID-19 (dated by TCRdb to the early 2020s). The library was made by 5' RACE. TCRdb lists the instrument as Illumina NovaSeq 6000. TCRdb trimmed public reads at Q25 via fastp, called clones via MiXCR and kept in-frame beta chains. Rows are unified per CDR3 protein, each entry keeping the most common DNA and genes. This sample gives hundreds of thousands of distinct CDR3 sequences in total; 15% of them show up just once. 2% to 2.5% of the sample comes from the top ten. The sequencing sample was made of PBMCs or a T cell subset sorted from them (not recorded which). The receptors shown here come from an adult woman who had mild COVID-19 (a few samples of this study predate the infection). The sample titles of this study are shuffled in the database, so cell type and time point are left out; the donor was told from shared clones.

This clonotype was recorded at least ten times. V usage is TRBV11-2 and J usage is TRBJ2-7; 12 positions match TRBD2. The CDR3 is 17 residues long. Trimming cost V 5 bases and J 0 bases; bases outside gene matches: 8. CDR1 and CDR2 from the germline V gene are SGHAT and FQNNGV. CDR3 loop: CASSPTSGGRSSYEQYF. The CDR3 nucleotides read TGTGCCAGCAGCCCGACTAGCGGGGGAAGGAGCTCCTACGAGCAGTACTTC.

V is TRBV27 and J is TRBJ1-1, with D possibly matching TRBD1 (6 bases). The germline CDR1 and CDR2 sequences are MNHEY and SMNVEV (reference sequence). The CDR3 consists of 13 residues. Trimming stripped 5 bases from V and 4 bases from J, with 11 bases between. The CDR3 sequence: CASSLQGSTEAFF. The CDR3 coding sequence is TGTGCCAGCAGTCTACAGGGTTCCACTGAAGCTTTCTTT.

The chain couples TRBV18 to TRBJ2-1; the match to TRBD2 covers 7 bases. This CDR3 region has 16 residues. J was trimmed by 4 bases and V by 3 bases; bases with no gene match: 9. The germline gives CDR1 KGHSH, CDR2 LQKENI. CDR3 nucleotides: TGTGCCAGCTCACCCCAGTACAGCGGGAAATACAATGAGCAGTTCTTC. It is translated as CASSPQYSGKYNEQFF.

This chain connects TRBV6-5 to TRBJ2-1; TRBD2 aligns across 10 bases. This CDR3 is 16 amino acids long. Germline loops: CDR1 MNHEY, CDR2 SVGAGI. The V and J ends lost 5 bases and 4 bases, in that order; junction bases with no gene match: 8. CDR3 nucleotide sequence: TGTGCCAGCAGTAGTACCGGGACTAGCGTTTACAATGAGCAGTTCTTC. This translates into CASSSTGTSVYNEQFF.

The chain has TRBV6-5 and TRBJ1-1, with 7 bases identical to TRBD1. Germline CDR1 and CDR2: MNHEY and SVGAGI. The V gene end was trimmed by 0 bases and the J gene end by 5 bases; junction bases not matched to a gene: 6. This CDR3 is built from 15 residues. This CDR3 reads CASSYSGAGGTEAFF. CDR3 bases: TGTGCCAGCAGTTACTCTGGGGCAGGGGGGACTGAAGCTTTCTTT.

The J gene is TRBJ2-1, the V gene TRBV25-1, with TRBD2 identical over 11 bases. The length of the CDR3 is 17 residues. CDR1 is MGHDK and CDR2 is SYGVNS in the germline V gene. The junction had 7 bases not matched to a gene; V was cut back by 2 bases and J by 4 bases. CDR3 DNA: TGTGCCAGCAGTGAAAGAATAGCGGGAGGGTTGTACAATGAGCAGTTCTTC. It specifies CASSERIAGGLYNEQFF.

This clonotype was counted many times. The chain recombines TRBV25-1 with TRBJ1-6, with D tentatively TRBD1 (5 bases). This CDR3 region has 13 residues. V gave up 7 bases and J gave up 10 bases, with 14 bases separating them. Per the germline V gene, CDR1 is MGHDK and CDR2 is SYGVNS. CDR3 nucleotides: TGTGCCAGCATCGGGAGGGGAGGCTCACCCCTCCACTTT. This translates into CASIGRGGSPLHF. Supplemented by reference TRBV25-1 and TRBJ1-6, the full variable domain reads EADIYQTPRYLVIGTGKKITLECSQTMGHDKMYWYQQDPGMELHLIHYSYGVNSTEKGDLSSESTVSRIRTEHFPLTLESARPSHTSQYLCASIGRGGSPLHFGNGTRLTVT.

V is TRBV20-1 and J is TRBJ1-2; 8 bases align to TRBD1. Germline V gene lookup returns CDR1 DFQATT and CDR2 SNEGSKA (reference sequence). The V segment lost 2 bases and the J segment 7 bases; nucleotides outside the gene matches: 9. CDR3 length: 14 residues. CDR3 protein: CSARKQGGSSGYTF. The CDR3 DNA reads as TGCAGTGCTAGAAAACAGGGGGGAAGTAGTGGCTACACCTTC.

This clonotype was counted a few times. The chain has TRBV3-1 and TRBJ1-1, with D possibly TRBD1 on 5 matching bases. V lost 6 bases, J lost 0 bases, and 11 bases lay in between. The CDR3 is 14 amino acids. Germline-derived CDR1 and CDR2 are LGHDT and YNNKEL (reference sequence). The CDR3 is CASRGGGVNTEAFF. The CDR3 region has the DNA TGTGCCAGCAGGGGAGGAGGGGTGAACACTGAAGCTTTCTTT.

This clonotype occurred a few times. The chain links TRBV6-1 to TRBJ2-7; D possibly corresponds to TRBD2 (6 bases). Germline assignment: CDR1 MNHNS and CDR2 SASEGT. Trimming pared 0 bases from V and 4 bases from J, leaving 7 bases between. The CDR3 runs to 13 residues. CDR3 protein: CASSEAAGYEQYF. The DNA for the CDR3 is TGTGCCAGCAGTGAAGCGGCGGGGTACGAGCAGTACTTC.

CDR3 loop: CASAGYNEQFF. The CDR3 DNA reads as TGTGCCAGCGCCGGGTACAATGAGCAGTTCTTC. The rearrangement uses TRBV25-1 and TRBJ2-1; D remains ambiguous. The germline CDR1 and CDR2 sequences are MGHDK and SYGVNS. This CDR3 is built from 11 residues. V was cut by 8 bases and J by 4 bases, with 6 bases left in between.

This clonotype has only a few counts. The chain joins TRBV12-3 or TRBV12-4 to TRBJ1-5; 10 nucleotides match TRBD1. This CDR3 comprises 16 residues. V shed 6 bases, J shed 4 bases, and the junction held 9 bases outside the gene matches. Written as DNA, the CDR3 is TGTGCCAGCAGGGGACCGGGACAGGGGCGTAATCAGCCCCAGCATTTT. It encodes CASRGPGQGRNQPQHF.

V and J are TRBV7-2 and TRBJ2-5; 15 nucleotides agree with TRBD2. Germline CDR1 is SGHTA and CDR2 is FQGNSA. The CDR3 runs to 21 residues. The V segment lost 3 bases and the J segment 3 bases; nucleotides outside the gene matches: 17. This CDR3 reads CASSFRASLWTSGRAEETQYF. CDR3 nucleotides: TGTGCCAGCAGCTTTAGGGCCTCACTATGGACTAGCGGGAGGGCGGAAGAGACCCAGTACTTC.

This clonotype was seen a few times. J is TRBJ1-5 and V is TRBV7-2, with 7 bases fitting TRBD1. Germline CDR1 reads SGHTA; CDR2 reads FQGNSA. CDR3 size: 16 residues. Trimming took 4 bases from V and 0 from J; bases not matched to a gene: 6. The CDR3 here is CASSSWTGVSNQPQHF. The CDR3 region has the DNA TGTGCCAGCAGCTCGTGGACAGGAGTTAGCAATCAGCCCCAGCATTTT.

The chain couples TRBV29-1 to TRBJ2-3; perhaps TRBD2 as D (6 bases). The CDR3 runs 13 residues. CDR1 and CDR2 (germline): SQVTM, ANQGSEA. V lost 3 bases to trimming and J lost 8 bases, with 15 bases between them. The CDR3 here is CSVDMASEGTQYF. CDR3 coding DNA: TGCAGCGTTGATATGGCTAGCGAGGGTACGCAGTATTTT.

This clonotype showed up just a few times. The rearrangement uses TRBV2 and TRBJ1-1; 8 bases align to TRBD1. The ends lost 4 bases at V and 1 base at J; junction bases unmatched: 5. This CDR3 contains 15 residues. Looked up from germline, CDR1 is SNHLY and CDR2 is FYNNEI. As DNA, the CDR3 is TGTGCCAGCAGTGGAACAGGGGGAGCGAACACTGAAGCTTTCTTT. This codes for CASSGTGGANTEAFF.

V is TRBV5-5 and J is TRBJ2-6, with 7 bases aligning to TRBD1. The CDR3 is 17 amino acids. CDR1 and CDR2 (germline): SGHKS, YYEKEE (reference sequence). Trimming removed 3 bases from V and 0 bases from J; junction bases left unmatched: 6. DNA of the CDR3: TGTGCCAGCAGCTCGGAGACAGGGAGCTCTGGGGCCAACGTCCTGACTTTC. Its protein is CASSSETGSSGANVLTF. Full variable domain (remainder filled in from reference TRBV5-5 and TRBJ2-6): DAGVTQSPTHLIKTRGQQVTLRCSPISGHKSVSWYQQVLGQGPQFIFQYYEKEERGRGNFPDRFSARQFPNYSSELNVNALLLGDSALYLCASSSETGSSGANVLTFGAGSRLTVL.

Notes on this clonotype: An end of the junction does not agree with germline; a read error may underlie this. The chain couples TRBV6-6 to TRBJ2-7; no firm D call. CDR3 size: 15 residues. Germline CDR1 is MNHNY and CDR2 is SVGAGI (reference sequence). Here the CDR3 reads CASSYGRKSSDEQYF. CDR3 coding DNA: TGTGCCAGCAGTTACGGTAGGAAAAGCTCCGACGAGCAGTACTTC.

This clonotype was observed a handful of times. The J gene is TRBJ2-1, the V gene TRBV5-6; 7 nucleotides match TRBD1. Germline trimming cut 4 bases from V and 7 bases from J; bases unmatched to any gene: 8. Germline-derived CDR1 and CDR2 are SGHDT and YYEEEE. The CDR3 covers 14 residues. CDR3 DNA sequence: TGTGCCAGCAGCAAAATCGGGACAGCAAATGAGCAGTTCTTC. It codes for CASSKIGTANEQFF.

This clonotype was picked up a small number of times. The rearrangement joins TRBV20-1 to TRBJ1-2; weak D call: TRBD1 (5 bases). CDR1 DFQATT and CDR2 SNEGSKA come from the germline V gene (reference sequence). CDR3 length: 15 residues. V lost 1 base and J 6 bases, leaving 18 bases between the germline ends. The CDR3 is CSARVEWVDSHGYTF. The DNA of the CDR3 is TGCAGTGCTAGAGTGGAGTGGGTCGACAGCCATGGCTACACCTTC.

V usage is TRBV4-1 and J usage is TRBJ1-1; 8 bases line up with TRBD1. Germline-derived CDR1 and CDR2 are MGHRA and YSYEKL. Trimming took 1 base from V and 6 from J; bases not matched to a gene: 4. This CDR3 comprises 14 residues. CDR3 sequence reads: CASSQGTGNPEAFF. The CDR3 nucleotides are TGCGCCAGCAGCCAAGGGACAGGGAATCCTGAAGCTTTCTTT.

V usage is TRBV20-1 and J usage is TRBJ1-2, with no clear D. This CDR3 has 12 residues. Germline V gene data show CDR1 as DFQATT and CDR2 as SNEGSKA (reference sequence). Trimming took off 6 bases at V and 2 bases at J, with 10 bases between the two ends. The CDR3 nucleotides read TGCAGTGCGACCCGCAGAAACTATGGCTACACCTTC. It codes for CSATRRNYGYTF.

J is TRBJ1-5 and V is TRBV4-3; D gene unclear. Trimming left V 0 bases short and J 7 bases short, with 10 bases between. This CDR3 spans 14 amino acids. CDR1 is LGHNA and CDR2 is YSLEER in the germline V gene. The CDR3 region has the DNA TGCGCCAGCAGCCAAGAGCTCCTCGGCCAGCCCCAGCATTTT. This gives the protein CASSQELLGQPQHF.

This clonotype was observed at least ten times. This chain links TRBV7-8 with TRBJ2-2, with TRBD2 matching 7 bases. Germline CDR1 and CDR2: SGHVS and FQNEAQ. The J segment lost 1 base and the V segment lost 8 bases, leaving 1 base of the junction unmatched. This CDR3 contains 13 residues. CDR3 nucleotide sequence: TGTGCCAGCGAGCGGGGGAACACCGGGGAGCTGTTTTTT. Its protein product is CASERGNTGELFF. Complete variable domain (other parts from reference TRBV7-8 and TRBJ2-2): GAGVSQSPRYKVAKRGQDVALRCDPISGHVSLFWYQQALGQGPEFLTYFQNEAQLDKSGLPSDRFFAERPEGSVSTLKIQRTQQEDSAVYLCASERGNTGELFFGEGSRLTVL.

This rearrangement joins TRBV12-3 or TRBV12-4 to TRBJ2-1; 10 positions match TRBD2. J was trimmed by 12 bases and V by 5 bases; bases with no gene match: 10. The CDR3 consists of 14 residues. The CDR3 DNA reads as TGTGCCAGCAGTAAGACTAGCGGGCATAGGGGGCAGTTCTTC. It yields the protein CASSKTSGHRGQFF.

This clonotype was counted ten times or more. This chain uses TRBV3-1 with TRBJ2-7; D uncertain. Deletions cut 1 base from V and 6 bases from J, with 10 bases between. The germline gives CDR1 LGHDT, CDR2 YNNKEL (reference sequence). This CDR3 region has 13 residues. This chain's CDR3 is CASSQASFGEQYF. Written as DNA, the CDR3 is TGTGCCAGCAGCCAAGCTAGTTTCGGCGAGCAGTACTTC.

In its sample, this clonotype was seen a few times. The V call is TRBV27, the J call TRBJ1-4; the D gene is possibly TRBD1 (5 bases). The CDR3 has 15 amino acids. Looked up from germline, CDR1 is MNHEY and CDR2 is SMNVEV (reference sequence). Trimming removed 5 bases at V and 0 bases at J, with 10 bases between. CDR3 sequence: CASSPRVPTNEKLFF. In DNA, the CDR3 is TGTGCCAGCAGTCCCAGGGTTCCAACTAATGAAAAACTGTTTTTT.

V is TRBV4-2 and J is TRBJ1-3, with 8 bases that match TRBD1. The V gene end was trimmed by 4 bases and the J gene end by 2 bases; junction bases not matched to a gene: 13. The germline V gene encodes CDR1 LGHNA and CDR2 YNFKEQ. This CDR3 is built from 18 residues. Here the CDR3 reads CASSLNPGQASTGNTIYF. The CDR3 bases are TGTGCCAGCAGCCTCAATCCGGGACAGGCGTCCACTGGAAACACCATATATTTT.

This clonotype was detected only a few times. This chain connects TRBV20-1 to TRBJ2-1; 10 positions agree with TRBD2. V lost 4 bases to trimming and J lost 2 bases; unmatched junction nucleotides: 5. The CDR3 contains 15 residues. The germline V gene has CDR1 DFQATT and CDR2 SNEGSKA (reference sequence). CDR3 in amino acids: CSANGLAGAYNEQFF. The DNA for the CDR3 is TGCAGTGCTAATGGTCTAGCGGGAGCCTACAATGAGCAGTTCTTC.

The chain links TRBV30 to TRBJ2-3; D is perhaps TRBD1 (6 bases). Germline CDR1 GTSNPN, CDR2 SVGIG (reference sequence). The ends were cut back, 4 bases at V and 3 bases at J, with 11 bases in the middle. The CDR3 is 13 amino acids. The CDR3 bases are TGTGCCTGGAACAGGGTAGGGACAGATACGCAGTATTTT. Translating it yields CAWNRVGTDTQYF.